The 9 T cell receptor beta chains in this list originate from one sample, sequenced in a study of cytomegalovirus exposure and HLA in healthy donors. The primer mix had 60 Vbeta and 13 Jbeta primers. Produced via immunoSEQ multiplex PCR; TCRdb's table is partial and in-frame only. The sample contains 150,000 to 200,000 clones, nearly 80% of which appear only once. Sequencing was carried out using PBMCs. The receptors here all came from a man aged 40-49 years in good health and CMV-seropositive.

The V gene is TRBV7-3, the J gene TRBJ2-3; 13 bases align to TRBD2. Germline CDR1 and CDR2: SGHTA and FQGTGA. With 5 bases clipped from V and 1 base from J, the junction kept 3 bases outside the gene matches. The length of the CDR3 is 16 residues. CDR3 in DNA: TGTGCCAGCAGCGAAGGGACTAGCGGGGGCACAGATACGCAGTATTTT. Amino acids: CASSEGTSGGTDTQYF.

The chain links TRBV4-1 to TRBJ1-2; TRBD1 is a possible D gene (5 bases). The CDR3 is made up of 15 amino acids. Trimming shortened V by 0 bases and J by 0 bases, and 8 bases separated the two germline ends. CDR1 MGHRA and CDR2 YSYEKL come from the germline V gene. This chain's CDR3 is CASSQDTTANYGYTF. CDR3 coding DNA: TGCGCCAGCAGCCAAGATACGACAGCTAACTATGGCTACACCTTC.

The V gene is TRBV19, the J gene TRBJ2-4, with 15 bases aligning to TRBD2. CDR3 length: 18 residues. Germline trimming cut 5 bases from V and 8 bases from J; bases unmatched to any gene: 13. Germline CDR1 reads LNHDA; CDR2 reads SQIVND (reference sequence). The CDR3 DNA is TGTGCCAGTAGTCCAGGACTAGCGGGAGGGCCTGGTGTTTACATTCAGTACTTC. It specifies CASSPGLAGGPGVYIQYF.

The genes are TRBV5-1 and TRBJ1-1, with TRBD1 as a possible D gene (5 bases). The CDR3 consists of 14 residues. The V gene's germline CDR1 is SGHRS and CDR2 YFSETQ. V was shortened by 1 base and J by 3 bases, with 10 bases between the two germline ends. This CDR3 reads CASSLSGMYTEAFF. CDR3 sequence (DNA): TGCGCCAGCAGCTTGTCAGGGATGTACACTGAAGCTTTCTTT.

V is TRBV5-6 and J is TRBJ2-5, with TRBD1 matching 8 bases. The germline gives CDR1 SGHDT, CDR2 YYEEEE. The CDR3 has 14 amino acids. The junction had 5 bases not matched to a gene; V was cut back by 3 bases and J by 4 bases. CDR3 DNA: TGTGCCAGCAGCTCCAACAGGGGGGTAGAGACCCAGTACTTC. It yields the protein CASSSNRGVETQYF.

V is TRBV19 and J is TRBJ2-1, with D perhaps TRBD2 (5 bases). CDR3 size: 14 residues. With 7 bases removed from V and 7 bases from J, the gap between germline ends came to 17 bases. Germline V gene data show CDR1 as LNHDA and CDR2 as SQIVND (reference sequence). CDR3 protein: CASKVSGLSNEQFF. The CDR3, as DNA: TGTGCCAGTAAAGTAAGCGGTTTATCAAATGAGCAGTTCTTC.

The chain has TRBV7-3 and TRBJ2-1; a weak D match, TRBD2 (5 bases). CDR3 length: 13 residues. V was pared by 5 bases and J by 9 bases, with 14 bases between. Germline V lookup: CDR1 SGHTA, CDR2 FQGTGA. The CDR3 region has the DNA TGTGCCAGCAGCCCTCCGAGGGTGGCTGAGCAGTTCTTC. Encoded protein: CASSPPRVAEQFF.

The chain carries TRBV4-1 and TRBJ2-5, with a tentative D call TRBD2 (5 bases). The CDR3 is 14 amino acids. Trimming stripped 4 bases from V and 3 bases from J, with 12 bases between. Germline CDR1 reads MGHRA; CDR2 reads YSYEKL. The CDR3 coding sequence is TGCGCCAGCAGCCGCCGGGGTTGGGAAGAGACCCAGTACTTC. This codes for CASSRRGWEETQYF.

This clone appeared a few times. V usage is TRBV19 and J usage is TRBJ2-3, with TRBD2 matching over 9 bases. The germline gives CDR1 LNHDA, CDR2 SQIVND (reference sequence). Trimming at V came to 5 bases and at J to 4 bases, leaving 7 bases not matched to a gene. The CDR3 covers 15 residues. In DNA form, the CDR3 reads TGTGCCAGTAGTCCCCGAATAGCGGGAGCAGATACGCAGTATTTT. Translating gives CASSPRIAGADTQYF.